The sequence of this TCR beta chain was determined in a study of cytotoxic CD8 clonotypes in ibrutinib-treated CLL. Overall study context: Investigators reported some 24 partial and 2 complete responses; after median approximately 63 months, roughly 15 patients remained remitted and roughly 12 progressed. Productive templates averaged about 250,000 per sample, and productive rearrangements about 89,000. Study-wide points: Samples were collected at differing times from sustained-remission and progressing patients.

This CDR3 has 14 amino acids. CDR1 is MGHRA and CDR2 is YSYEKL in the germline V gene. Trimming took 4 bases from V and 5 from J, leaving 12 bases between them. As for this clone: Its antigen is not identified.

TCRdb's table, derived via immunoSEQ multiplex PCR, lists solely in-frame clones and lacks some. The sample holds just over 200,000 clones, just under 80% seen once. The chain employs TRBV4-1 and TRBJ1-5; D unresolved. The source is a human donor with chronic lymphocytic leukemia. The sample in question was PBMCs, obtained after 12 months of ibrutinib treatment. CDR3 residues: CASSLVGNDQPQHF. Written as DNA, the CDR3 is TGCGCCAGCAGCCTCGTGGGTAATGATCAGCCCCAGCATTTT.